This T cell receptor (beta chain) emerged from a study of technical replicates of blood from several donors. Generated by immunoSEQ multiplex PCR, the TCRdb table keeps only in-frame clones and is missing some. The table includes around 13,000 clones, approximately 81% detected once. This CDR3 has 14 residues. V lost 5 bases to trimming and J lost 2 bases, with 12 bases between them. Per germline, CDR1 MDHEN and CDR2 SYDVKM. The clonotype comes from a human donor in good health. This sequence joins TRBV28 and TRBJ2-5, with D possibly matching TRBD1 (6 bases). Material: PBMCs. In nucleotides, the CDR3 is TGTGCCAGCAGTAAGGGACAATCGCAAGAGACCCAGTACTTC. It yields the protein CASSKGQSQETQYF.